A single sample is the source of the 17 T cell receptor beta chains below, sequenced in a study of blood T cells in healthy people across ages. Primed by a sample-barcoded 5' primer and a J-beta primer mix, a second PCR proceeded for about 6 to 11 cycles. Each CDR3 protein is one row after TCRdb ran MiXCR on the 5' RACE reads. The repertoire holds more than 450,000 distinct CDR3 sequences, about 27% seen once, with over 3.5% in the top ten. These data are also associated with another study on T cells of mothers and their children.

Material: blood. Source of these receptors: a boy between 2 and 10 years old in good health.

This chain connects TRBV6-2 or TRBV6-3 to TRBJ2-5, with D perhaps matching TRBD1 (5 bases). The DNA matches TRBJ2-7 better at its end, which makes the J call doubtful. There are 14 residues in the CDR3. The germline V gene encodes CDR1 MNHEY and CDR2 SVGEGT. CDR3 protein: CASSYVSRDYEQYF. DNA for the CDR3: TGTGCCAGCAGTTACGTATCCAGGGACTACGAGCAGTACTTC.

This clonotype was seen a handful of times. The V call is TRBV6-5, the J call TRBJ1-5; 7 nucleotides line up with TRBD1. Trimming at V came to 7 bases and at J to 6 bases, leaving 6 bases not matched to a gene. Germline lookup yields CDR1 MNHEY and CDR2 SVGAGI. This CDR3 has 13 residues. The CDR3 protein is CASTRGRFQPQHF. CDR3 bases: TGTGCCAGCACCAGGGGGAGGTTTCAGCCCCAGCATTTT.

This clonotype turned up a few times. This sequence joins TRBV12-3 or TRBV12-4 and TRBJ2-5; D possibly corresponds to TRBD2 (7 bases). The CDR3 spans 15 residues. V dropped 5 bases and J dropped 6 bases, with 19 bases sitting between them. CDR3 sequence (DNA): TGTGCCAGCAGTGGGGGGGCCCGCATGGGGAAGACCCAGTACTTC. Protein product: CASSGGARMGKTQYF.

In its sample, this clonotype was seen many times. The chain's CDR3 is CASSVEASTDTQYF. CDR3 coding DNA: TGTGCCAGCAGCGTGGAAGCTAGCACAGATACGCAGTATTTT. This chain connects TRBV7-8 to TRBJ2-3, with unresolved D. The CDR3 runs to 14 residues. V lost 5 bases and J lost 0, with 9 bases in between. CDR1 SGHVS and CDR2 FQNEAQ come from the germline V gene.

V gene TRBV29-1 combines with J gene TRBJ2-5; D could derive from TRBD1 or TRBD2 (6 bases each). CDR1 SQVTM and CDR2 ANQGSEA come from the germline V gene. CDR3 length: 13 amino acids. The V end lost 4 bases, the J end lost 5 bases, and 14 bases lay between the germline ends. Here the CDR3 DNA reads TGCAGCGTTGGTGGGGGCGCGGGGGAGACCCAGTACTTC. This translates into CSVGGGAGETQYF.

J is TRBJ1-2 and V is TRBV20-1; D not certain. The ends were cut back, 5 bases at V and 7 bases at J, with 8 bases in the middle. The germline CDR1 and CDR2 sequences are DFQATT and SNEGSKA (reference sequence). There are 10 residues in the CDR3. The CDR3 here is CSAYMGGYTF. CDR3 coding DNA: TGCAGTGCTTATATGGGTGGCTACACCTTC.

This clonotype has just a few counts. This chain joins TRBV5-1 and TRBJ2-5, with 9 bases that match TRBD2. Near its end, the DNA agrees better with TRBJ2-1, so the J call may be wrong. This CDR3 contains 15 residues. Per germline, CDR1 SGHRS and CDR2 YFSETQ. CDR3 protein: CASSLELAGLNEQFF. The CDR3, as DNA: TGCGCCAGCAGCTTGGAGCTAGCGGGACTTAATGAGCAGTTCTTC.

This chain links TRBV5-1 with TRBJ2-3; 9 positions agree with TRBD1. The trim removed 4 bases at V and 5 bases at J, leaving 2 bases unmatched. CDR1 and CDR2 (germline): SGHRS, YFSETQ. There are 13 residues in the CDR3. The CDR3 loop reads CASSMGQGDTQYF. CDR3 bases: TGCGCCAGCAGCATGGGACAGGGAGATACGCAGTATTTT.

This clonotype was observed a handful of times. At one end the junction does not follow the germline gene, possibly because of a read error. The V call is TRBV29-1, the J call TRBJ2-3; D uncertain. Germline assignment: CDR1 SQVTM and CDR2 ANQGSEA. This CDR3 comprises 13 residues. The CDR3 is CGVEDTSTDTQYF. The CDR3 DNA follows: TGCGGCGTTGAAGACACTAGCACAGATACGCAGTATTTT.

The chain joins TRBV7-6 to TRBJ2-5, with D uncertain. Germline CDR1 reads SGHVS; CDR2 reads FNYEAQ. V was cut by 4 bases and J by 4 bases, with 13 bases left in between. This CDR3 is 14 amino acids long. The DNA for the CDR3 is TGTGCCAGCAGCTCCTTAGCCACGGGAGAGACCCAGTACTTC. Protein: CASSSLATGETQYF.

This clonotype was counted between two and nine times. The chain recombines TRBV30 with TRBJ2-7, with D perhaps matching TRBD1 (5 bases). CDR3 length: 12 residues. Germline V gene sequence: CDR1 GTSNPN, CDR2 SVGIG (reference sequence). The V gene lost 0 bases and the J gene lost 5 bases, with 8 bases spanning the gap. The CDR3 coding sequence is TGTGCCTGGAGTGTAGTCAGGGACGAGCAGTACTTC. This encodes CAWSVVRDEQYF. Together with reference TRBV30 and TRBJ2-7, the CDR3 gives the full variable domain: SQTIHQWPATLVQPVGSPLSLECTVEGTSNPNLYWYRQAAGRGLQLLFYSVGIGQISSEVPQNLSASRPQDRQFILSSKKLLLSDSGFYLCAWSVVRDEQYFGPGTRLTVT.

Of note for this clonotype: The junction departs from the called germline gene at one end, perhaps through a read error. This sequence joins TRBV6-5 and TRBJ2-1; 16 bases are shared with TRBD2. CDR3 length: 14 residues. Germline CDR1 is MNHEY and CDR2 is SVGAGI. The CDR3 DNA reads TGTGCCAGCAGTCCTCAGGGGACTAGCGGGAGGGTAAACTTC. Protein: CASSPQGTSGRVNF.

The V and J genes are TRBV29-1 and TRBJ2-3; unclear D gene. The CDR3 consists of 13 residues. In germline, CDR1 is SQVTM, CDR2 ANQGSEA. The germline V and J ends were trimmed by 6 bases and 2 bases, with 12 bases remaining between them. The CDR3 is CSVPSPPTDTQYF. DNA for the CDR3: TGCAGCGTCCCCTCACCTCCCACAGATACGCAGTATTTT.

The chain links TRBV6-5 to TRBJ1-2; D remains unclear. This CDR3 region has 11 residues. The V end lost 2 bases, the J end lost 8 bases, and 6 bases lay between the germline ends. Germline V gene lookup returns CDR1 MNHEY and CDR2 SVGAGI. CDR3 DNA sequence: TGTGCCAGCAGTTACAATGGGGGCTACACCTTC. Translated: CASSYNGGYTF.

The CDR3 region has the DNA TGCGCCAGCAGCCAGTCCCGATCTAGCACAGATACGCAGTATTTT. Residues: CASSQSRSSTDTQYF. The rearrangement uses TRBV4-3 and TRBJ2-3, with no clear D. The CDR3 extends over 15 amino acids. Germline loops: CDR1 LGHNA, CDR2 YSLEER. V dropped 3 bases and J dropped 0 bases, with 10 bases sitting between them.

This chain links TRBV6-2 or TRBV6-3 with TRBJ2-5, with 7 bases matching TRBD2. Losses at the gene ends were 5 bases for V and 2 bases for J; bases not matched to a gene: 8. Germline V gene data show CDR1 as MNHEY and CDR2 as SVGEGT. This CDR3 region has 15 residues. The DNA of the CDR3 is TGTGCCAGCAGTCCGCTTCAGCGGGAACAAGAGACCCAGTACTTC. It codes for CASSPLQREQETQYF.

This chain connects TRBV29-1 to TRBJ2-5, with D perhaps TRBD1 (6 bases). Near its end, the DNA agrees better with TRBJ2-7, so the J call may be wrong. Germline values: CDR1 SQVTM, CDR2 ANQGSEA. The CDR3 has 12 amino acids. CDR3 residues: CSVEETGYEQYF. CDR3 nucleotides: TGCAGCGTTGAAGAGACAGGCTACGAGCAGTACTTC.